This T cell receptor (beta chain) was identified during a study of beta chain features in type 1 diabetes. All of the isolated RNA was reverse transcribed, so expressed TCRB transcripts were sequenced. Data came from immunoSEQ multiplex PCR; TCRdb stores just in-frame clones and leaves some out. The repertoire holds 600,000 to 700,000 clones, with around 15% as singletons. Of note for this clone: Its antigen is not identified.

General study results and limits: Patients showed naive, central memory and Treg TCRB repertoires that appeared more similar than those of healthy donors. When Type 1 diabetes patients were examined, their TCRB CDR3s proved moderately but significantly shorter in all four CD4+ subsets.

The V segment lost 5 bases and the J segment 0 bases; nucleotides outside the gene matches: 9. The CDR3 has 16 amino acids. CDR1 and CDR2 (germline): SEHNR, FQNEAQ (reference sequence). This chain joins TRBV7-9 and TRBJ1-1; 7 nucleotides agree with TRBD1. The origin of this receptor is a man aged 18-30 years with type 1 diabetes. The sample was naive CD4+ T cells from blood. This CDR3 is CASSVGWDSLNTEAFF. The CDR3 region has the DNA TGTGCCAGCAGCGTCGGGTGGGACAGCTTGAACACTGAAGCTTTCTTT.